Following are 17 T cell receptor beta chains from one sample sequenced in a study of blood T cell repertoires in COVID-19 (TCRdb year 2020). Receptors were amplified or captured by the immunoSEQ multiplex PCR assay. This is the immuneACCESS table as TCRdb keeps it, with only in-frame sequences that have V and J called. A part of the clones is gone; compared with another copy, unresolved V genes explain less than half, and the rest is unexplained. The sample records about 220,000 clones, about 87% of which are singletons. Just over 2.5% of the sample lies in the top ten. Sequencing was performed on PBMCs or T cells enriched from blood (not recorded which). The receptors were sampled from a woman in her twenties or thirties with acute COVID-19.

This chain's CDR3 is CASRTGTGSTGELFF. CDR3 nucleotides: TGTGCCAGCAGGACCGGGACAGGGAGCACCGGGGAGCTGTTTTTT. The J gene is TRBJ2-2, the V gene TRBV5-4, with 9 bases matching TRBD1. Germline V gene lookup returns CDR1 SGHNT and CDR2 YYREEE (reference sequence). This CDR3 spans 15 amino acids. V trimming: 5 bases; J trimming: 4 bases; junction bases outside the gene matches: 6.

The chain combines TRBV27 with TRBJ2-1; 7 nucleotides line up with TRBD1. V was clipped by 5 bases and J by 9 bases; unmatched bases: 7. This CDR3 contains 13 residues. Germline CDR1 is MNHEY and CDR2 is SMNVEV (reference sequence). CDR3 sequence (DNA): TGTGCCAGCAGTACCGACAGGGCTCGTGAGCAGTTCTTC. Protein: CASSTDRAREQFF.

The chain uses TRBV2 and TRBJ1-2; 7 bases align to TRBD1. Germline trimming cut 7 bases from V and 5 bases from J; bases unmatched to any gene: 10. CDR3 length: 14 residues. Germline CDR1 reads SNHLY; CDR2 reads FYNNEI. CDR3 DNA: TGTGCCAGCAACCTAGGGGGACAGACTTATGGCTACACCTTC. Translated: CASNLGGQTYGYTF.

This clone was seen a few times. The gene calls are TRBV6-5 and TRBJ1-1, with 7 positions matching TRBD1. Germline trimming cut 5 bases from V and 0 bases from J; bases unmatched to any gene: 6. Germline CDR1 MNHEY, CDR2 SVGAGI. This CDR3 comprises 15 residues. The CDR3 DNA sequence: TGTGCCAGCAGTAGGAACAGGGGCTTGAACACTGAAGCTTTCTTT. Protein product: CASSRNRGLNTEAFF.

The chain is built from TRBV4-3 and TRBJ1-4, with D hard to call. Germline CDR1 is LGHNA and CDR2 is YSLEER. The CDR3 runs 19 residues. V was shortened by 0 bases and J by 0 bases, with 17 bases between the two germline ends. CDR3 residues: CASSQDWVYRGSTNEKLFF. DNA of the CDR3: TGCGCCAGCAGCCAAGATTGGGTATATCGGGGATCAACTAATGAAAAACTGTTTTTT.

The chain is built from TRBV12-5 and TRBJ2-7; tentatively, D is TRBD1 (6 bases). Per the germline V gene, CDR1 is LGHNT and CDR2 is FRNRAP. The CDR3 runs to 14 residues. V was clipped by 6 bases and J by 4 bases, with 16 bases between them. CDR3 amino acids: CASGAGTTGYEQYF. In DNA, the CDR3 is TGTGCTAGTGGGGCCGGGACAACCGGATACGAGCAGTACTTC.

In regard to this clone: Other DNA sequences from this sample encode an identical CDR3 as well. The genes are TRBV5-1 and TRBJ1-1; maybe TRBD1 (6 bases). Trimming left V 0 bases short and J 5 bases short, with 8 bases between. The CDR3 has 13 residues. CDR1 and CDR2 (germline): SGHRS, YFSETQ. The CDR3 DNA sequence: TGCGCCAGCAGCTTGGAGAGGGGGACTGAAGCTTTCTTT. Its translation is CASSLERGTEAFF.

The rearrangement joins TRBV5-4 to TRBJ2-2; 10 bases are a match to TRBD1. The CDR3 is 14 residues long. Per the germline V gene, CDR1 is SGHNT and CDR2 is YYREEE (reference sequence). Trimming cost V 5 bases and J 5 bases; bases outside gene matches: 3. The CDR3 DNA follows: TGTGCCAGCAGGGACAGGGGGGGAACCGGGGAGCTGTTTTTT. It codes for CASRDRGGTGELFF.

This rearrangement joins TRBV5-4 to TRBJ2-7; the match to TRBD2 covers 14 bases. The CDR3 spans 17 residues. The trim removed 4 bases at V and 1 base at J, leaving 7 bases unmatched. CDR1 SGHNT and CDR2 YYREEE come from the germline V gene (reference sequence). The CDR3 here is CASSHGLAGGSSYEQYF. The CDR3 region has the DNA TGTGCCAGCAGCCACGGACTAGCGGGGGGTTCGTCCTACGAGCAGTACTTC. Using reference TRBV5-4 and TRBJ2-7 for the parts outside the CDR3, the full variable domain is ETGVTQSPTHLIKTRGQQVTLRCSSQSGHNTVSWYQQALGQGPQFIFQYYREEENGRGNFPPRFSGLQFPNYSSELNVNALELDDSALYLCASSHGLAGGSSYEQYFGPGTRLTVT.

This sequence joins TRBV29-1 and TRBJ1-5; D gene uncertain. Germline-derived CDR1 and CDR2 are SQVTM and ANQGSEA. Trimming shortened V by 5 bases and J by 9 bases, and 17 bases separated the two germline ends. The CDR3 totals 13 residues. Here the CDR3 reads CSVSFSVDLPQHF. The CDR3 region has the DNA TGCAGCGTTTCGTTTTCCGTAGATTTGCCCCAGCATTTT. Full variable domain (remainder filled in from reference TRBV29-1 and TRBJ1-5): SAVISQKPSRDICQRGTSLTIQCQVDSQVTMMFWYRQQPGQSLTLIATANQGSEATYESGFVIDKFPISRPNLTFSTLTVSNMSPEDSSIYLCSVSFSVDLPQHFGDGTRLSIL.

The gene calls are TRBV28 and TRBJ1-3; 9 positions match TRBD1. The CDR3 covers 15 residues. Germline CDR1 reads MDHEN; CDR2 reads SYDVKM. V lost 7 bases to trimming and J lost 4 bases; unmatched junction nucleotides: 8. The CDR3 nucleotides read TGTGCCAGCATTGGTTCGGGACAGGGAGGAAACACCATATATTTT. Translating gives CASIGSGQGGNTIYF.

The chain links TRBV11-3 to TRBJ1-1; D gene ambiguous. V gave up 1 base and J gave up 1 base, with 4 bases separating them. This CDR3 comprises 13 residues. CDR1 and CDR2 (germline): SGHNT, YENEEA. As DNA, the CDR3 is TGTGCCAGCAGCTTAGGACAGAACACTGAAGCTTTCTTT. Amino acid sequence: CASSLGQNTEAFF. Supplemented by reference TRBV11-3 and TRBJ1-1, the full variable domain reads EAGVVQSPRYKIIEKKQPVAFWCNPISGHNTLYWYLQNLGQGPELLIRYENEEAVDDSQLPKDRFSAERLKGVDSTLKIQPAELGDSAVYLCASSLGQNTEAFFGQGTRLTVV.

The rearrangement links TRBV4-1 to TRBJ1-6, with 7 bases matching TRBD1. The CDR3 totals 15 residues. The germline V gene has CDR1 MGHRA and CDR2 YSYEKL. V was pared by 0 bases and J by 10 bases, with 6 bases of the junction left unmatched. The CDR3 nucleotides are TGCGCCAGCAGCCAAGATGTGGGACAGAGGTCACCCCTCCACTTT. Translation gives CASSQDVGQRSPLHF.

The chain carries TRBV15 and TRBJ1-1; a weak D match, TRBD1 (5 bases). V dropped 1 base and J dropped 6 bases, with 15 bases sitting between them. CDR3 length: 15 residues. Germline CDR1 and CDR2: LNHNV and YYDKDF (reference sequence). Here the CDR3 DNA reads TGTGCCACCAGCAGAGTCACAGGAGTACAACCTGAAGCTTTCTTT. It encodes CATSRVTGVQPEAFF. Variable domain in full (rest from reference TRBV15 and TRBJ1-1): DAMVIQNPRYQVTQFGKPVTLSCSQTLNHNVMYWYQQKSSQAPKLLFHYYDKDFNNEADTPDNFQSRRPNTSFCFLDIRSPGLGDTAMYLCATSRVTGVQPEAFFGQGTRLTVV.

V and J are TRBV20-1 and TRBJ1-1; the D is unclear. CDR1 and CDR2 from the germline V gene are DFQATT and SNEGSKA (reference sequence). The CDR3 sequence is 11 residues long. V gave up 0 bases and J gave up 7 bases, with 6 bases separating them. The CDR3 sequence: CSARDEVEAFF. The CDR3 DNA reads TGCAGTGCTAGAGATGAGGTTGAAGCTTTCTTT.

The CDR3 DNA follows: TGCAGCGCTGTGGGGGCAGGTGAATTACTCTATGGCTACACCTTC. Residues: CSAVGAGELLYGYTF. The chain carries TRBV29-1 and TRBJ1-2; maybe TRBD1 (6 bases). The CDR3 is 15 residues long. Trimming removed 7 bases from V and 4 bases from J, with 22 bases in between. Germline V gives CDR1 SQVTM, CDR2 ANQGSEA. Supplemented by reference TRBV29-1 and TRBJ1-2, the full variable domain reads SAVISQKPSRDICQRGTSLTIQCQVDSQVTMMFWYRQQPGQSLTLIATANQGSEATYESGFVIDKFPISRPNLTFSTLTVSNMSPEDSSIYLCSAVGAGELLYGYTFGSGTRLTVV.

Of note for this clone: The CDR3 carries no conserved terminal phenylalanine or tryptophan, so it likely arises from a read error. The CDR3 loop reads CASSQTARGRRGYTL. Written as DNA, the CDR3 is TGCGCCAGCAGCCAAACCGCCAGGGGGAGGAGAGGCTACACCCTC. The chain recombines TRBV4-1 with TRBJ1-2, with 7 bases identical to TRBD1. The CDR3 is 15 residues long. The ends lost 2 bases at V and 8 bases at J; junction bases unmatched: 11. Germline CDR1 is MGHRA and CDR2 is YSYEKL.